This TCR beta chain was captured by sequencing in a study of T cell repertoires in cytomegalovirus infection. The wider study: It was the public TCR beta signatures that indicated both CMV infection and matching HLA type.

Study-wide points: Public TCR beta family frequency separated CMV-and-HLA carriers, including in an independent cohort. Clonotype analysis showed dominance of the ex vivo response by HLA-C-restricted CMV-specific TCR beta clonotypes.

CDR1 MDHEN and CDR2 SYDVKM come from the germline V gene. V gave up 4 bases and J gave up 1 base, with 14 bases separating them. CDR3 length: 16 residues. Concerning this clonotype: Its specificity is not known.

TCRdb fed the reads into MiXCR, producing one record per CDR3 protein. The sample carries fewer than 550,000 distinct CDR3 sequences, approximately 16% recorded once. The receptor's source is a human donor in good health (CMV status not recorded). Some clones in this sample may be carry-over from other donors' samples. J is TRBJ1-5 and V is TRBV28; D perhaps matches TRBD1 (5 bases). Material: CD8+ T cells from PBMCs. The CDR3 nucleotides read TGTGCCAGCAGTTATATTGGTGGGGACAGCAATCAGCCCCAGCATTTT. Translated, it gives CASSYIGGDSNQPQHF.